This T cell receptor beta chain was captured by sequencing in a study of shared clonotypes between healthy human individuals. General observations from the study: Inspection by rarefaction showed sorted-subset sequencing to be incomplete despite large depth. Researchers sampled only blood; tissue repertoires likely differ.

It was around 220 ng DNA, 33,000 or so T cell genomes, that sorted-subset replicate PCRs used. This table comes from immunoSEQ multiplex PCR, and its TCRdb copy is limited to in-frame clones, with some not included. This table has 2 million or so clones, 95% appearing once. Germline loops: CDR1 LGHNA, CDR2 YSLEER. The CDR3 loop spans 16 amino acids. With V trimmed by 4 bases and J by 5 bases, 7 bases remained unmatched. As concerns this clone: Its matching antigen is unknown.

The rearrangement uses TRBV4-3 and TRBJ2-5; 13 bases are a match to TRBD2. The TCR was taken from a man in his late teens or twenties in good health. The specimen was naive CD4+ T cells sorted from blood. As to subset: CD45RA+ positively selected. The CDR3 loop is CASSPGLAGVGETQYF. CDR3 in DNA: TGCGCCAGCAGCCCAGGACTAGCGGGAGTTGGGGAGACCCAGTACTTC.